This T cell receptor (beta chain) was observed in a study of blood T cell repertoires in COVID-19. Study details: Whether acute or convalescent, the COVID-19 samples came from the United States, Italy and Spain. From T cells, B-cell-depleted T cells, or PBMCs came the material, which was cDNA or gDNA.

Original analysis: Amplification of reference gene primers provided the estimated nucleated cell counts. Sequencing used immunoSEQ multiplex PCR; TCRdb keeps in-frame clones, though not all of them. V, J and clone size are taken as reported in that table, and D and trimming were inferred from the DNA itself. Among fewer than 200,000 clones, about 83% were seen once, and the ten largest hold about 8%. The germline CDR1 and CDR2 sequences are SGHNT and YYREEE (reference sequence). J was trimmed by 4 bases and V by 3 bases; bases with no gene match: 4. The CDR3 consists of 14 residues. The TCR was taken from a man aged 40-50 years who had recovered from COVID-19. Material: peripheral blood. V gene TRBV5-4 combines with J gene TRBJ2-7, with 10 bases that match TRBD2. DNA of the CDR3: TGTGCCAGCAGCTCAGCGGGGGGGCCTTACGAGCAGTACTTC. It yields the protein CASSSAGGPYEQYF.